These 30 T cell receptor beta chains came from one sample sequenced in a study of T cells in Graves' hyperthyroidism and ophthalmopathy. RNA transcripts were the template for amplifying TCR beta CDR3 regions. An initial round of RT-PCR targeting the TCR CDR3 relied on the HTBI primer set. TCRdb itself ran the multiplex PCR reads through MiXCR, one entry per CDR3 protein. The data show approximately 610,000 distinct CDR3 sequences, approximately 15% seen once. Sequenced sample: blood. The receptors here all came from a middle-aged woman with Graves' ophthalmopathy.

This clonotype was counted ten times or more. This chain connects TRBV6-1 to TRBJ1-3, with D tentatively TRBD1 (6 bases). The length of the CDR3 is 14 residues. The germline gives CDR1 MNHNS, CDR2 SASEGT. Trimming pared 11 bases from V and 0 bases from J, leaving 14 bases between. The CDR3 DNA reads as TGTGCCGCCCGACAGGACGCCTCTGGAAACACCATATATTTT. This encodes CAARQDASGNTIYF.

The CDR3 is CASSYQGGQPQHF. The CDR3 DNA follows: TGTGCCAGCAGTTATCAGGGAGGGCAGCCCCAGCATTTT. The chain combines TRBV12-3 or TRBV12-4 with TRBJ1-5, with TRBD1 as a possible D gene (5 bases). This CDR3 has 13 amino acids. Trimming cost V 4 bases and J 7 bases, with 11 bases left between them.

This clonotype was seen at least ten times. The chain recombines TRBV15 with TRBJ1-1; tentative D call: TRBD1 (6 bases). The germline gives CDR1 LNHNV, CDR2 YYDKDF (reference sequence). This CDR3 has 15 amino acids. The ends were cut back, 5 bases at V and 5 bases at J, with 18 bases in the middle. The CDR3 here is CATSLEPGGGTEAFF. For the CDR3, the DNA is TGTGCCACCAGCCTAGAACCGGGGGGCGGAACTGAAGCTTTCTTT.

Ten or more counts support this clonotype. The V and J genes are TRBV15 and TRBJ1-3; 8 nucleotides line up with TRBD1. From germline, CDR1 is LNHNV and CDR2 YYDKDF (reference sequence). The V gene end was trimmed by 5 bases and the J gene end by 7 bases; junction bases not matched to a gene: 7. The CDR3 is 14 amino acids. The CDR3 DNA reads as TGTGCCACCAGCTTGGACAGGGCGGGGAACACCATATATTTT. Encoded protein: CATSLDRAGNTIYF.

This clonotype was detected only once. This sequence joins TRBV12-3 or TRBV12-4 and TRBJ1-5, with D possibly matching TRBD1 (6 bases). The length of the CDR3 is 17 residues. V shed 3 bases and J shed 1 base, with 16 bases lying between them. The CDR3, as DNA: TGTGCCAGCAGTTTTTTCGGGGGGCAGGGAAGCAATCAGCCCCAGCATTTT. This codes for CASSFFGGQGSNQPQHF.

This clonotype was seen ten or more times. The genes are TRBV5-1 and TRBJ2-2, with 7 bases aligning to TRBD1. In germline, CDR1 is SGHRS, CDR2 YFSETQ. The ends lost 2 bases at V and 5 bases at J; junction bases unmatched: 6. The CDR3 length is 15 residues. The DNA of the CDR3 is TGCGCCAGCAGCTTTGACAGGGTTTCAACCGGGGAGCTGTTTTTT. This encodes CASSFDRVSTGELFF.

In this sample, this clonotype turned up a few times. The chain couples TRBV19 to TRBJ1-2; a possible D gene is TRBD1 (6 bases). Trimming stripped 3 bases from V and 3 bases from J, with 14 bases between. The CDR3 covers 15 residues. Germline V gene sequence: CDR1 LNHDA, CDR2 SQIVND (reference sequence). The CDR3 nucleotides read TGTGCCAGTAGTATCTGGGGGGGGCGCGACTATGGCTACACCTTC. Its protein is CASSIWGGRDYGYTF.

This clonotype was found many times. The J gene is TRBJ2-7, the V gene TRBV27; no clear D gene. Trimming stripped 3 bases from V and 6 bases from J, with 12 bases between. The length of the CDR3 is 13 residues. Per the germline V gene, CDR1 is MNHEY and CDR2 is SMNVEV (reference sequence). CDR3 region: CASSFAGRSEQYF. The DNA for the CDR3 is TGTGCCAGCAGTTTTGCTGGACGCTCCGAGCAGTACTTC.

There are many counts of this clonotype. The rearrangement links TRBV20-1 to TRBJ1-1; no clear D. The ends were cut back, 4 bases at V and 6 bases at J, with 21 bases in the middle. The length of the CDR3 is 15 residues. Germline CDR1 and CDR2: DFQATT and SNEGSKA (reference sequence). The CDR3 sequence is CSATSPLQKDAEAFF. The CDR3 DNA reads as TGCAGTGCTACATCACCACTCCAGAAAGACGCTGAAGCTTTCTTT.

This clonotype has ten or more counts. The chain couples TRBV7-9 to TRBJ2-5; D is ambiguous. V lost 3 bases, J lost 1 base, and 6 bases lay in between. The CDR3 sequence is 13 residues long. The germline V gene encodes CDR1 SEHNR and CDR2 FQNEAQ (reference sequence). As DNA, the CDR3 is TGTGCCAGCAGCTTTCATATCCAAGAGACCCAGTACTTC. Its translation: CASSFHIQETQYF. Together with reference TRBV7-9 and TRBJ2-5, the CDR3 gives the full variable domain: DTGVSQNPRHKITKRGQNVTFRCDPISEHNRLYWYRQTLGQGPEFLTYFQNEAQLEKSRLLSDRFSAERPKGSFSTLEIQRTEQGDSAMYLCASSFHIQETQYFGPGTRLLVL.

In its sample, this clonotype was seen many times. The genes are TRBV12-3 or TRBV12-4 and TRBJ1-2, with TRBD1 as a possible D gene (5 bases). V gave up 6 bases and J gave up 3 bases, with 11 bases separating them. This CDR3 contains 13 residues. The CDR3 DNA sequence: TGTGCCAGCAGCCCCGGAGGGGACTATGGCTACACCTTC. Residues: CASSPGGDYGYTF.

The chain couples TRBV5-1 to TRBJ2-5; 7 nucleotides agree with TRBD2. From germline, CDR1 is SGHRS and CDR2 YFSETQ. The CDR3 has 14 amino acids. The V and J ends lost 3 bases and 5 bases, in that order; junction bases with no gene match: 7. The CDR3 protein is CASSSATSRETQYF. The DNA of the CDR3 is TGCGCCAGCAGCTCCGCGACTAGCCGGGAGACCCAGTACTTC.

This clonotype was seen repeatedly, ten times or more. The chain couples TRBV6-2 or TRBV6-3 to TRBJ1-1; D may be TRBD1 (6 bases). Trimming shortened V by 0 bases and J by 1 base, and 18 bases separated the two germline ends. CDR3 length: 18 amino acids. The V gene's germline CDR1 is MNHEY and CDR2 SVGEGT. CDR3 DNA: TGTGCCAGCAGTTACTCGAAATTAGACAGGCCTTCGAACACTGAAGCTTTCTTT. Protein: CASSYSKLDRPSNTEAFF.

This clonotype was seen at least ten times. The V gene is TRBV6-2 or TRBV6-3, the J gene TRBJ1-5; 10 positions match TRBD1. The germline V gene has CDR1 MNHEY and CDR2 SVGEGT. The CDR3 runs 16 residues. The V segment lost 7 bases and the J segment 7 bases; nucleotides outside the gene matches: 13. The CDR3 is CASTQTGTGVYQPQHF. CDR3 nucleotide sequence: TGTGCCAGCACTCAAACCGGGACAGGGGTTTACCAGCCCCAGCATTTT.

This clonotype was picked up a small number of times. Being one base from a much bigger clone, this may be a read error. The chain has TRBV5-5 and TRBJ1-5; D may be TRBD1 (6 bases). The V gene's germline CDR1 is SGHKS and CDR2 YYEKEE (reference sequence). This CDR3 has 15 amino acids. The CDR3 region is CAGSIYRDSNQPQHF. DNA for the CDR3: TGTGCCGGCAGCATATACAGGGATAGCAATCAGCCCCAGCATTTT.

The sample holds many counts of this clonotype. Here the CDR3 reads CASSLGAVTSGEQYF. In DNA form, the CDR3 reads TGTGCCAGCAGTTTAGGCGCGGTGACTAGCGGCGAGCAGTACTTC. The chain employs TRBV28 and TRBJ2-7; 9 bases line up with TRBD2. Germline CDR1 MDHEN, CDR2 SYDVKM. V trimming: 2 bases; J trimming: 6 bases; junction bases outside the gene matches: 8. CDR3 length: 15 amino acids.

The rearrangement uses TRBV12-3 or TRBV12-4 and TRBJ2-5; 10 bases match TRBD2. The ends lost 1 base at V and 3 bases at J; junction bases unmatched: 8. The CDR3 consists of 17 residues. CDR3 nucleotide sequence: TGTGCCAGCAGTTTAGTTAGAACTAGCGGGATAGAAGAGACCCAGTACTTC. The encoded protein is CASSLVRTSGIEETQYF.

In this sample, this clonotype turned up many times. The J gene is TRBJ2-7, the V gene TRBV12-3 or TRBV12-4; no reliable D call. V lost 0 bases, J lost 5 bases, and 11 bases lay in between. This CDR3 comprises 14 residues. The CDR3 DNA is TGTGCCAGCAGTTTAGCTAGGCGCTCTGACGAGCAGTACTTC. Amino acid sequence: CASSLARRSDEQYF.

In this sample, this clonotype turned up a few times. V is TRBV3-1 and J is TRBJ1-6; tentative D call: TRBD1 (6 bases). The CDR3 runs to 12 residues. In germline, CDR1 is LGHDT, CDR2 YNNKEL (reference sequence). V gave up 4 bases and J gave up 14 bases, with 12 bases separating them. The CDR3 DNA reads TGTGCCAGCAGCCGGTACAGGGTCACCCTCCACTTT. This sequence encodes CASSRYRVTLHF. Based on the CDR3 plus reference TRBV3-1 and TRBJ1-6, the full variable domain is DTAVSQTPKYLVTQMGNDKSIKCEQNLGHDTMYWYKQDSKKFLKIMFSYNNKELIINETVPNRFSPKSPDKAHLNLHINSLELGDSAVYFCASSRYRVTLHFGNGTRLTVT.

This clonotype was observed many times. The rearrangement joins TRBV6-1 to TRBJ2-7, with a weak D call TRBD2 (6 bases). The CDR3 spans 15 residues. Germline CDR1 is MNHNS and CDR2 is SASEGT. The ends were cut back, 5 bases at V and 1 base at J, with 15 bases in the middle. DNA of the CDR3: TGTGCCAGCAGTCAGGAGGGGACGGGATCCTACGAGCAGTACTTC. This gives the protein CASSQEGTGSYEQYF.

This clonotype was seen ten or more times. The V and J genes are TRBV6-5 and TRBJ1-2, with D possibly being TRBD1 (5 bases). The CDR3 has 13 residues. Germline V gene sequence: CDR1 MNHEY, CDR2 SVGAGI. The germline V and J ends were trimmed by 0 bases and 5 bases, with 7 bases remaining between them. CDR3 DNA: TGTGCCAGCAGTTACTCGACAGATTATGGCTACACCTTC. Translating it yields CASSYSTDYGYTF.

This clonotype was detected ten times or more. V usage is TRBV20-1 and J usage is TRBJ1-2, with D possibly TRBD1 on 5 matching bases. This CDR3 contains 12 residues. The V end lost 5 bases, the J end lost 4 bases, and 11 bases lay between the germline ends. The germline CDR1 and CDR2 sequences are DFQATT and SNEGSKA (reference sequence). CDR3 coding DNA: TGCAGTGCTCGCGACAGTGCCTATGGCTACACCTTC. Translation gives CSARDSAYGYTF.

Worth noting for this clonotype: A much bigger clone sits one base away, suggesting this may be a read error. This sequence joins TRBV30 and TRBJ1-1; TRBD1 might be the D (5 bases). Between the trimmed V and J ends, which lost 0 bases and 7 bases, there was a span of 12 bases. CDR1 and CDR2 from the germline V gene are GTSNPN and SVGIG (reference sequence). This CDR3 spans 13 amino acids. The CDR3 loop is CAWSVEGSNEAFF. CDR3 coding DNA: TGTGCCTGGAGTGTAGAGGGGTCCAATGAAGCTTTCTTT.

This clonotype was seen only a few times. The CDR3 DNA is TGTGCCTGGGGGACCGGGACAGGGACCTATGGCTACACCTTC. Encoded protein: CAWGTGTGTYGYTF. The J gene is TRBJ1-2, the V gene TRBV30; 9 bases are a match to TRBD1. V was pared by 5 bases and J by 4 bases, with 8 bases of the junction left unmatched. Germline CDR1 reads GTSNPN; CDR2 reads SVGIG (reference sequence). The CDR3 contains 14 residues.

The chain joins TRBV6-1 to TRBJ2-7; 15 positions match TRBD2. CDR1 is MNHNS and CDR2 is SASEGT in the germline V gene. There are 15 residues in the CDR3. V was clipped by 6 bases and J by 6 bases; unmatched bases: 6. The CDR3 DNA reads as TGTGCCAGCAGGAGGGGACTAGCGGGAGGACGCGAGCAGTACTTC. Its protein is CASRRGLAGGREQYF.

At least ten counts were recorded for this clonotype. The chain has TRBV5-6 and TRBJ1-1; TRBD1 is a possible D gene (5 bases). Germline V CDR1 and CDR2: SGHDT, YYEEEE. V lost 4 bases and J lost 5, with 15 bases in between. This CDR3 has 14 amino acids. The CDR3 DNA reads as TGTGCCAGCAGCCCACGATTCGGGGCGACTGAAGCTTTCTTT. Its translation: CASSPRFGATEAFF.

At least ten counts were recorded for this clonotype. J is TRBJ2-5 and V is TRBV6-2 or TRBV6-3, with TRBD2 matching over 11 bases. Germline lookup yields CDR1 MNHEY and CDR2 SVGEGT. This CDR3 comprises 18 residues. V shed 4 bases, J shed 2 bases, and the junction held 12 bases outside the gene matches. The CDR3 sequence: CASSSPSGTSGFQETQYF. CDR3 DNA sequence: TGTGCCAGCAGTTCCCCGTCCGGGACTAGCGGATTTCAAGAGACCCAGTACTTC.

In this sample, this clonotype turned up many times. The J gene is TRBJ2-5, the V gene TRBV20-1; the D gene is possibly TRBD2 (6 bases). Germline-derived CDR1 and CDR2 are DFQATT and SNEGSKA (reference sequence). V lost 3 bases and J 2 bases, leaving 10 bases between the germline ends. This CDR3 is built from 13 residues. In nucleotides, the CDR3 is TGCAGTGCTAGGAGCGGGCGTCAAGAGACCCAGTACTTC. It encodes CSARSGRQETQYF.

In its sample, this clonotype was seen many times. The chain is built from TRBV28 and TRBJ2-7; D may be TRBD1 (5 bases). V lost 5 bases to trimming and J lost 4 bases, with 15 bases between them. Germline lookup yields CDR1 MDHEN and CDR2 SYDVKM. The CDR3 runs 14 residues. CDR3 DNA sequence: TGTGCCAGCAGTCCGACAGAGATAAATTACGAGCAGTACTTC. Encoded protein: CASSPTEINYEQYF.

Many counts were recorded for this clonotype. CDR3 in DNA: TGTGCCAGCAGTTTAGGGCAGGCTATGGGCTACACCTTC. Its translation: CASSLGQAMGYTF. The V gene is TRBV28, the J gene TRBJ1-2, with D hard to call. Germline V CDR1 and CDR2: MDHEN, SYDVKM. This CDR3 comprises 13 residues. V lost 2 bases to trimming and J lost 8 bases, with 12 bases between them.